This T cell receptor (beta chain) is from a study of blood T cells in healthy people across ages. Details on this clonotype: Its antigen is unidentified.

Isolating PBMCs gave at least 7 million of these cells per sample. Sample-barcoded 5' priming and a J-beta primer mix drove a second PCR of about 6 to 12 cycles. A minimum of 3 million CDR3-containing paired-end reads was obtained for each sample. TCRdb re-called the 5' RACE reads with MiXCR, one entry per CDR3 protein. The profile shows roughly 900,000 distinct CDR3 sequences, about 44% of them singletons. There are 15 residues in the CDR3. Germline assignment: CDR1 MDHEN and CDR2 SYDVKM. V lost 6 bases to trimming and J lost 2 bases, with 14 bases between them. Study observations and caveats: Investigators treated diversity estimates from one million T cells as underestimates. Significant beta diversity loss was already apparent by age about 39, declining roughly linearly.

Sequencing was done on a sample of blood. V and J are TRBV28 and TRBJ2-1, with D hard to call. The sequence derives from a man under 40 in good health. CDR3 DNA sequence: TGTGCCAGCAGCCTTCAGGAGCAGGCCTACAATGAGCAGTTCTTC. This codes for CASSLQEQAYNEQFF. The whole variable domain, remainder taken from reference TRBV28 and TRBJ2-1, is DVKVTQSSRYLVKRTGEKVFLECVQDMDHENMFWYRQDPGLGLRLIYFSYDVKMKEKGDIPEGYSVSREKKERFSLILESASTNQTSMYLCASSLQEQAYNEQFFGPGTRLTVL.